The 21 T cell receptor beta chains below all came from one sample that was sequenced in a study of a mutant IDH1 vaccine in newly diagnosed glioma. Time point of the sample: baseline, week 1 (first vaccination visit). Treatment here: pre-vaccination baseline after standard-of-care therapy. TCRdb's copy holds only in-frame clones and misses some; the assay was immunoSEQ multiplex PCR. Among fewer than 85,000 clones listed, approximately 86% were seen once. The source was PBMCs, collected from a glioma patient treated with radiotherapy, temozolomide or both. These TCRs come from a man younger than 45 with glioma.

The chain couples TRBV19 to TRBJ2-3; 7 bases are a match to TRBD1. Germline CDR1 and CDR2: LNHDA and SQIVND (reference sequence). V shed 8 bases and J 1 base; nucleotides not matched to a gene: 6. The CDR3 is 14 amino acids. CDR3 region: CASERGLGTDTQYF. The CDR3 nucleotides read TGTGCCAGTGAAAGGGGGCTCGGCACAGATACGCAGTATTTT.

This clone has just one count. The chain is built from TRBV11-2 and TRBJ2-5; D may be TRBD1 (6 bases). Germline loops: CDR1 SGHAT, CDR2 FQNNGV. The CDR3 is 15 amino acids. Trimming pared 2 bases from V and 2 bases from J, leaving 12 bases between. The CDR3 reads CASSLKGGGQETQYF. In DNA, the CDR3 is TGTGCCAGCAGCTTAAAAGGGGGTGGGCAAGAGACCCAGTACTTC.

This rearrangement joins TRBV7-9 to TRBJ1-3, with D maybe TRBD1 (5 bases). CDR3 length: 15 residues. The V end was cut by 1 base, the J end by 2 bases, with 9 bases between. Germline CDR1 and CDR2: SEHNR and FQNEAQ (reference sequence). The CDR3 here is CASSLVAGTGNTIYF. The DNA for the CDR3 is TGTGCCAGCAGCTTAGTGGCAGGGACTGGAAACACCATATATTTT.

V usage is TRBV5-1 and J usage is TRBJ2-1; 7 bases fit TRBD1. This CDR3 region has 14 residues. V shed 2 bases, J shed 5 bases, and the junction held 4 bases outside the gene matches. Germline CDR1 and CDR2: SGHRS and YFSETQ. CDR3 residues: CASSFGTANNEQFF. As DNA, the CDR3 is TGCGCCAGCAGCTTCGGGACAGCTAACAATGAGCAGTTCTTC.

The chain combines TRBV18 with TRBJ1-5; no reliable D call. The CDR3 is 14 amino acids. Germline V lookup: CDR1 KGHSH, CDR2 LQKENI. The ends were cut back, 4 bases at V and 3 bases at J, with 10 bases in the middle. For the CDR3, the DNA is TGTGCCAGCTCACAAGGGAGTGACAATCAGCCCCAGCATTTT. Translating gives CASSQGSDNQPQHF.

The rearrangement uses TRBV7-6 and TRBJ2-1; TRBD2 matches 8 bases. Germline CDR1 reads SGHVS; CDR2 reads FNYEAQ. V gave up 1 base and J gave up 8 bases; unmatched junction bases: 16. This CDR3 region has 18 residues. This CDR3 is CASSLEAPGLAGVDEQFF. For the CDR3, the DNA is TGTGCCAGCAGCTTAGAAGCTCCGGGGCTAGCGGGTGTGGATGAGCAGTTCTTC. Looking up the rest from reference TRBV7-6 and TRBJ2-1 gives the full variable domain: GAGVSQSPRYKVTKRGQDVALRCDPISGHVSLYWYRQALGQGPEFLTYFNYEAQQDKSGLPNDRFSAERPEGSISTLTIQRTEQRDSAMYRCASSLEAPGLAGVDEQFFGPGTRLTVL.

CDR3 bases: TGTGCCAGCAGCTTGGGGTTTCGGAACACTGAAGCTTTCTTT. Translation gives CASSLGFRNTEAFF. The V and J genes are TRBV5-6 and TRBJ1-1; D is uncertain. CDR1 and CDR2 (germline): SGHDT, YYEEEE. The V end was cut by 0 bases, the J end by 1 base, with 7 bases between. The CDR3 has 14 residues.

This chain uses TRBV2 with TRBJ1-2, with D possibly being TRBD1 (6 bases). V lost 4 bases and J 6 bases, leaving 12 bases between the germline ends. CDR3 length: 13 residues. Germline CDR1 and CDR2: SNHLY and FYNNEI. CDR3 residues: CASSAPGQNGYTF. In DNA, the CDR3 is TGTGCCAGCAGTGCCCCAGGACAGAATGGCTACACCTTC.

The V call is TRBV19, the J call TRBJ1-6; D uncertain. This CDR3 comprises 15 residues. Trimming stripped 3 bases from V and 9 bases from J, with 15 bases between. CDR1 and CDR2 from the germline V gene are LNHDA and SQIVND (reference sequence). CDR3 loop: CASSMSAGLGSPLHF. Written as DNA, the CDR3 is TGTGCCAGTAGTATGTCAGCCGGGCTAGGTTCACCCCTCCACTTT.

The chain employs TRBV4-1 and TRBJ2-1; 10 positions match TRBD2. V gave up 0 bases and J gave up 5 bases; unmatched junction bases: 10. Germline CDR1 is MGHRA and CDR2 is YSYEKL. The CDR3 sequence is 18 residues long. CDR3 region: CASSQDEGGLAGDNEQFF. CDR3 sequence (DNA): TGCGCCAGCAGCCAAGACGAAGGCGGGCTAGCGGGGGACAATGAGCAGTTCTTC.

The chain joins TRBV6-1 to TRBJ2-3; D is ambiguous. The CDR3 is 11 amino acids. Per the germline V gene, CDR1 is MNHNS and CDR2 is SASEGT. The V gene lost 4 bases and the J gene lost 5 bases, with 4 bases spanning the gap. CDR3 bases: TGTGCCAGCAGTGTATTAGATACGCAGTATTTT. As protein: CASSVLDTQYF.

The rearrangement uses TRBV11-1 and TRBJ1-2; no clear D gene. The V end was cut by 4 bases, the J end by 3 bases, with 12 bases between. CDR1 SGHAT and CDR2 FQDESV come from the germline V gene (reference sequence). The CDR3 loop spans 14 amino acids. CDR3 residues: CASSSRGNYYGYTF. The CDR3 coding sequence is TGTGCCAGCAGCTCGCGAGGGAACTACTATGGCTACACCTTC.

This chain connects TRBV27 to TRBJ1-1; D not certain. The CDR3 totals 12 residues. Per germline, CDR1 MNHEY and CDR2 SMNVEV (reference sequence). Trimming stripped 9 bases from V and 6 bases from J, with 14 bases between. The CDR3 DNA follows: TGTGCCAGTCAGGTGGCGGGGTCTGAAGCTTTCTTT. The encoded protein is CASQVAGSEAFF.

The rearrangement links TRBV13 to TRBJ1-1; 9 bases match TRBD1. The CDR3 loop spans 16 amino acids. Germline V CDR1 and CDR2: PRHDT, FYEKMQ (reference sequence). V dropped 5 bases and J dropped 0; count of bases not matched to a gene: 7. The CDR3 spells CASSLTGGSLNTEAFF. The DNA for the CDR3 is TGTGCCAGCAGCCTGACAGGGGGATCTCTGAACACTGAAGCTTTCTTT. The whole variable domain, filled in from reference TRBV13 and TRBJ1-1, reads AAGVIQSPRHLIKEKRETATLKCYPIPRHDTVYWYQQGPGQDPQFLISFYEKMQSDKGSIPDRFSAQQFSDYHSELNMSSLELGDSALYFCASSLTGGSLNTEAFFGQGTRLTVV.

The J gene is TRBJ2-7, the V gene TRBV14, with D uncertain. The CDR3 is made up of 13 amino acids. The germline CDR1 and CDR2 sequences are SGHDN and FVKESK. The V end lost 1 base, the J end lost 4 bases, and 8 bases lay between the germline ends. CDR3 in DNA: TGTGCCAGCAGCCAAGTTTTGCTTTACGAGCAGTACTTC. Its translation is CASSQVLLYEQYF.

The V and J genes are TRBV6-6 and TRBJ2-3, with D unclear. This CDR3 spans 11 amino acids. V lost 9 bases and J 4 bases, leaving 8 bases between the germline ends. CDR1 and CDR2 from the germline V gene are MNHNY and SVGAGI (reference sequence). The DNA of the CDR3 is TGTGCCAGTGGAGAGGCAGATACGCAGTATTTT. Its protein is CASGEADTQYF.

This chain uses TRBV5-1 with TRBJ2-1; the D gene is possibly TRBD1 (6 bases). Trimming left V 1 base short and J 4 bases short, with 12 bases between. From germline, CDR1 is SGHRS and CDR2 YFSETQ. This CDR3 spans 15 amino acids. CDR3 DNA: TGCGCCAGCAGCTTGCAGGGGTCAGATTACAATGAGCAGTTCTTC. This sequence encodes CASSLQGSDYNEQFF.

The rearrangement links TRBV5-4 to TRBJ1-1, with a weak D call TRBD1 (5 bases). This CDR3 is 14 amino acids long. From germline, CDR1 is SGHNT and CDR2 YYREEE (reference sequence). Trimming left V 1 base short and J 6 bases short, with 13 bases between. In DNA, the CDR3 is TGTGCCAGCAGCTTGAGTTACCGACAGCCTGAAGCTTTCTTT. Translated: CASSLSYRQPEAFF.

The J gene is TRBJ2-2, the V gene TRBV2; TRBD2 matches 10 bases. Germline assignment: CDR1 SNHLY and CDR2 FYNNEI. V trimming: 6 bases; J trimming: 4 bases; junction bases outside the gene matches: 8. The CDR3 runs 16 residues. The DNA of the CDR3 is TGTGCCAGCAGAGAACTAGCGGGGATTGGCACCGGGGAGCTGTTTTTT. Translating it yields CASRELAGIGTGELFF.

This chain uses TRBV5-1 with TRBJ2-6, with 7 positions matching TRBD1. Germline V CDR1 and CDR2: SGHRS, YFSETQ. The CDR3 contains 20 residues. Germline trimming cut 0 bases from V and 0 bases from J; bases unmatched to any gene: 12. Here the CDR3 DNA reads TGCGCCAGCAGCTTGGCCCCCCCACAGGGGTACATCTCTGGGGCCAACGTCCTGACTTTC. It translates to CASSLAPPQGYISGANVLTF.

Notes on this clone: Without the conserved terminal phenylalanine or tryptophan, this CDR3 likely stems from a read error. The V call is TRBV6-5, the J call TRBJ1-2; 12 nucleotides line up with TRBD1. The CDR3 is 15 residues long. Trimming removed 3 bases from V and 7 bases from J; junction bases left unmatched: 6. Germline CDR1 reads MNHEY; CDR2 reads SVGAGI. CDR3 nucleotide sequence: TGTGCCAGCAGTTATCCGGGACAGGGGGCTTCTGGCTACACCCTC. The encoded protein is CASSYPGQGASGYTL.